This T cell receptor beta chain originates from a study of blood T cell repertoires in COVID-19. How the authors handled the data: From reference gene primer amplification, estimates of nucleated cell counts were derived. Profiling relied on immunoSEQ multiplex PCR, and the TCRdb table lists in-frame clones only, not all of them. V, J and clone size were drawn from that table, and D and trimming were deduced from the DNA. The data contain about 370,000 clones, just under 90% of them singletons. CDR1 is SEHNR, CDR2 FQNEAQ, per germline (reference sequence). The V end lost 3 bases, the J end lost 0 bases, and 6 bases lay between the germline ends. The CDR3 consists of 15 residues. The study recruited people aged about 18 to 89 years across roughly 23 US areas. Participants' own reports of clinical history determined their cohort assignment.

The rearrangement uses TRBV7-9 and TRBJ1-6; unclear D gene. Material for sequencing was PBMCs or T cells enriched from blood (not recorded which). The receptor's source is a woman between 25 and 40 years old who had recovered from COVID-19. CDR3 DNA sequence: TGTGCCAGCAGCTTGACTAGCTCCTATAATTCACCCCTCCACTTT. Amino acids: CASSLTSSYNSPLHF.